Ten or more counts support the clone carrying this TCR beta chain. Unique molecular identifiers tagged the TCRbeta library. MiXCR, applied by TCRdb to the PCR reads, yields one record per CDR3 protein. The table has approximately 200,000 distinct CDR3 sequences, 13% to 15% seen once; the top ten hold around 14%. The source of the sample is a study of T-cell reconstitution after alpha-beta-depleted transplantation in children. This CDR3 spans 15 amino acids. CDR1 DFQATT and CDR2 SNEGSKA come from the germline V gene (reference sequence). The V gene lost 0 bases and the J gene lost 4 bases, with 12 bases spanning the gap.

This TCR was sampled from a human donor who donated a stem cell graft to a child with acute lymphoblastic leukemia. The gene calls are TRBV20-1 and TRBJ2-2, with D unresolved. The material sequenced was PBMCs from the stem cell graft donor, taken from the stem cell graft. CDR3 region: CSARERGGVTGELFF. The CDR3 region has the DNA TGCAGTGCTAGAGAGCGAGGCGGCGTCACCGGGGAGCTGTTTTTT.